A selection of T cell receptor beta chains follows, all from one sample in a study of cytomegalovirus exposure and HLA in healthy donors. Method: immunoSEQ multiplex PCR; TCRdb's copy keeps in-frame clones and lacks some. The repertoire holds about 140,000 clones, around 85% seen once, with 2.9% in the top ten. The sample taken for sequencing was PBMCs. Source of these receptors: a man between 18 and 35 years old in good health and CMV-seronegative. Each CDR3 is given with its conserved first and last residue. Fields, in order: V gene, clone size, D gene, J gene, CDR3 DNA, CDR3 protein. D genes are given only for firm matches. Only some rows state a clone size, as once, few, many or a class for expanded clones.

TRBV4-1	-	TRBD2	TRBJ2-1	TGCGCCAGCAGCCAAGTGAGCGGGGTTGTAGATGAGCAGTTCTTC	CASSQVSGVVDEQFF
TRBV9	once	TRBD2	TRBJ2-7	TGTGCCAGCAGCGTAGGTGGCGGGGGGAGCTCCTACGAGCAGTACTTC	CASSVGGGGSSYEQYF
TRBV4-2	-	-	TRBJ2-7	TGTGCCAGCAGCCAAGGGCGGCTCGGGTTAACTCGGTTCTACGAGCAGTACTTC	CASSQGRLGLTRFYEQYF
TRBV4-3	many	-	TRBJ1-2	TGCGCCAGCAGCCAAGGACTGGACAGCTTTGGCTACACCTTC	CASSQGLDSFGYTF
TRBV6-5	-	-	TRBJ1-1	TGTGCCAGCAGTTGGGCCCAGGGAAGCCCTGAAGCTTTCTTT	CASSWAQGSPEAFF
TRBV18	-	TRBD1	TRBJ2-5	TGTGCCAGCTCACCCAAAGGACAGGGGGCACCCAACCGGGGTGGGACCCAGTACTTC	CASSPKGQGAPNRGGTQYF
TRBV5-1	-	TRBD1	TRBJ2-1	TGCGCCAGCAGCTTCCCGGGACAGGGCCCCTCCAATGAGCAGTTCTTC	CASSFPGQGPSNEQFF
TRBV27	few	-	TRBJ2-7	TGTGCCAGCAGTTTGCAGGGCCACGAGCAGTACTTC	CASSLQGHEQYF
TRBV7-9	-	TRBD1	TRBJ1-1	TGTGCCAGCAGTCGACAGGGTCTAACTGAAGCTTTCTTT	CASSRQGLTEAFF
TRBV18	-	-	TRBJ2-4	TGTGCCAGCTCACCCGACAGGGCCAAAAACATTCAGTACTTC	CASSPDRAKNIQYF
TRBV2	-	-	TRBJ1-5	TGTGCCAGCAGCGACGACAGTAATCAGCCCCAGCATTTT	CASSDDSNQPQHF
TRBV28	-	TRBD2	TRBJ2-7	TGTGCCAGCAGTGAACTAGCGGGGGATTACGAGCAGTACTTC	CASSELAGDYEQYF
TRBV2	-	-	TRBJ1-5	TGTGCCAGCAAAAGAGATAGCAATCAGCCCCAGCATTTT	CASKRDSNQPQHF
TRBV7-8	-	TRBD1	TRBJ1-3	TGTGCCAGCAGCTTCGGGACAGCTGGAAACACCATATATTTT	CASSFGTAGNTIYF
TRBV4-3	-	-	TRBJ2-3	TGCGCCAGCAGCCAAGATATCAGGGCCAACACAGATACGCAGTATTTT	CASSQDIRANTDTQYF
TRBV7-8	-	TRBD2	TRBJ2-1	TGTGCCAGCAGCGCCATTTCTAGCGGGGTCTACAATGAGCAGTTCTTC	CASSAISSGVYNEQFF
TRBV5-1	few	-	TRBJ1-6	TGCGCCAGCAGCTTGCGGCAGGTCGATAATTCACCCCTCCACTTT	CASSLRQVDNSPLHF
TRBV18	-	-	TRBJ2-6	TGTGCCAGCCTCTATTCGAGGGGGGCCAACGTCCTGACTTTC	CASLYSRGANVLTF
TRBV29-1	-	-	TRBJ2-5	TGCAGCGTTGAAGGGGGGGTGCGGGAAGAGACCCAGTACTTC	CSVEGGVREETQYF
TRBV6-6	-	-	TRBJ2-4	TGTGCCAGCACCTACGGGACTGTCTGGAACATTCAGTACTTC	CASTYGTVWNIQYF
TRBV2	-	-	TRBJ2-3	TGTGCCAGCAGTGAAAGTACTAGCCAGCCCACAGATACGCAGTATTTT	CASSESTSQPTDTQYF
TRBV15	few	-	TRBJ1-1	TGTGCCACCAGCAGAGGGACAGCGGGAGAAGCTTTCTTT	CATSRGTAGEAFF
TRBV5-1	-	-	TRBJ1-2	TGCGCCAGCAGCACAACTCAGGGTGGCTATGGCTACACCTTC	CASSTTQGGYGYTF
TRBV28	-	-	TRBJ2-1	TGTGCCAGCAGTTCAGGGCAGGGCCCTACAAATGAGCAGTTCTTC	CASSSGQGPTNEQFF
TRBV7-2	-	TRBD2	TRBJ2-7	TGTGCCAGCAGTCCCCCGGGAAGCGGGAGCGCAGCCTACGAGCAGTACTTC	CASSPPGSGSAAYEQYF
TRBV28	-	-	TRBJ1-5	TGTGCCAGCAGTTGGGAGGGCAATCAGCCCCAGCATTTT	CASSWEGNQPQHF
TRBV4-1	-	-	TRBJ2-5	TGCGCCAGCAGCCAAGACAGCCAAGAGACCCAGTACTTC	CASSQDSQETQYF
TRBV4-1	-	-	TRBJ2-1	TGCGCCAGCAGCCGAGACGGAGGGGCGAGCTCCTACAATGAGCAGTTCTTC	CASSRDGGASSYNEQFF
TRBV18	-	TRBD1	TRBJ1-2	TGTGCCAGCTCACCAAGGACAGGGGAGGGCTATGGCTACACCTTC	CASSPRTGEGYGYTF
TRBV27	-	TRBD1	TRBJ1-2	TGTGCCAGCAGTTTCACCCCTCCGGGACAGGGAAGAAGCTATGGCTACACCTTC	CASSFTPPGQGRSYGYTF
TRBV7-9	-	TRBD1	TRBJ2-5	TGTGCCAGCAGCCTGCAGGGGGCCGAGACCCAGTACTTC	CASSLQGAETQYF
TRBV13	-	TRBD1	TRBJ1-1	TGTGCCAGCAGCTTTCAGGGGGCTGCCACTGAAGCTTTCTTT	CASSFQGAATEAFF
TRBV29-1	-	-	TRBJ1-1	TGCAGCGTCGAGGGGGGGACTGAAGCTTTCTTT	CSVEGGTEAFF
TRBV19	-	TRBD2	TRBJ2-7	TGTGCCAGTAAACTTCTAGCGGGAGGTGCCTACGAGCAGTACTTC	CASKLLAGGAYEQYF
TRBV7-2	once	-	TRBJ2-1	TGTGCCAGCAGCCTCCTTGGGAGAAATGCCAATGAGCAGTTCTTC	CASSLLGRNANEQFF
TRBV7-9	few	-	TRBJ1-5	TGTGCCAGCAGCTACGGCCGGGATTTCAATCAGCCCCAGCATTTT	CASSYGRDFNQPQHF
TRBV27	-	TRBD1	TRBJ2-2	TGTGCCAGCAAAAACCCCCCGGACAGGGTTCGCGAGGACACCGGGGAGCTGTTTTTT	CASKNPPDRVREDTGELFF
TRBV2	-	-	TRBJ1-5	TGTGCCAGCAGTGATTGGGGCAGTCTGGGCGAGCAGCCCCAGCATTTT	CASSDWGSLGEQPQHF
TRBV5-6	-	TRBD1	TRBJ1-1	TGTGCCAGCAGCCCTAACAGGGGTAGGCGGCCTGAAGCTTTCTTT	CASSPNRGRRPEAFF
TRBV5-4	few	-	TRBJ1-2	TGTGCCAGCAGCTTGGAGTGGGCGGGGATTAGGAGCTACACCTTC	CASSLEWAGIRSYTF
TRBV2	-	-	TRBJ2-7	TGTGCCAGCAGTGAATTCGGCGCAGGCTACGAGCAGTACTTC	CASSEFGAGYEQYF
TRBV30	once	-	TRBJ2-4	TGTGCCTGGAGTCTTGGCGTCGTCGGAGACATTCAGTACTTC	CAWSLGVVGDIQYF
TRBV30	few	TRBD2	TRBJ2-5	TGTGCCTACTCTAGCGGGAGGACGTACCAAGAGACCCAGTACTTC	CAYSSGRTYQETQYF
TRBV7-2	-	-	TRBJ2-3	TGTGCCAGCAGCTACAGGACAGATACGCAGTATTTT	CASSYRTDTQYF